The T cell receptor (beta chain) described here comes from a study of blood T cell repertoires in COVID-19. Overall study context: The samples span acute and convalescent COVID-19 from the United States, Italy and Spain. From T cells, B-cell-depleted T cells, or PBMCs came the material, which was cDNA or gDNA.

CDR1 is SEHNR, CDR2 FQNEAQ, per germline (reference sequence). V shed 4 bases, J shed 5 bases, and the junction held 7 bases outside the gene matches. The length of the CDR3 is 15 residues. How the authors handled the data: It was from reference gene primer amplification that nucleated cell counts were estimated. Libraries were prepared by immunoSEQ multiplex PCR; TCRdb keeps only in-frame clonotypes and omits some of them. V and J calls and clone size come straight from that table; D and trimming were deduced from the DNA. The data show approximately 280,000 clones, approximately 90% seen once. The receptor was derived from a woman aged 55-69 years with acute or convalescent COVID-19. The chain couples TRBV7-9 to TRBJ2-5; 10 bases line up with TRBD1. The source material was peripheral blood. CDR3 protein: CASSSGTGAGETQYF. The CDR3 DNA reads TGTGCCAGCAGCTCGGGGACAGGGGCGGGTGAGACCCAGTACTTC.